This TCR beta chain appears in the sequencing data of a study of blood T cell repertoires in COVID-19. About the study: Acute-phase and convalescent COVID-19 samples originated in the United States, Italy and Spain.

The authors' processing: Reference gene primer amplification yielded estimated nucleated cell counts. The protocol was immunoSEQ multiplex PCR, while the TCRdb copy is restricted to in-frame clones and leaves out a portion. V, J and clone size reflect that table, while D and trimming were determined from the DNA. The data hold 200,000 to 250,000 clones, with approximately 82% observed a single time. After removal of 5 bases from V and 4 bases from J, the junction contained 4 bases not matched to a gene. Germline assignment: CDR1 MDHEN and CDR2 SYDVKM. This CDR3 comprises 13 residues. The genes are TRBV28 and TRBJ1-2, with 7 bases lining up with TRBD1. This TCR came from a woman older than 75 with acute or convalescent COVID-19. The sample taken for sequencing was peripheral blood. CDR3 sequence: CASSPGQTYGYTF. The CDR3, as DNA: TGTGCCAGCAGTCCGGGACAGACCTATGGCTACACCTTC.